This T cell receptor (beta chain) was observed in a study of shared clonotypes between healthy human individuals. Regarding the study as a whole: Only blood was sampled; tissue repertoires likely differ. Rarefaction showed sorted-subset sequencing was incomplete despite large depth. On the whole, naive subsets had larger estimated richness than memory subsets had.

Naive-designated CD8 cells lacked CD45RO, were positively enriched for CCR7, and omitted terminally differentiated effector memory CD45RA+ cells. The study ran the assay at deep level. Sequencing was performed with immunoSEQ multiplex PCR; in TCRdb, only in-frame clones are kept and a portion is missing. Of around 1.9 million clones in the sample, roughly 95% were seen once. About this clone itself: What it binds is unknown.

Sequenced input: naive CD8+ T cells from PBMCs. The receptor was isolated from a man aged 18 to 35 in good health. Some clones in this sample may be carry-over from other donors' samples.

CDR3 loop: CASRELRRDPGNEQFF. CDR3 bases: TGTGCCAGCAGAGAACTCAGGAGGGACCCGGGCAATGAGCAGTTCTTC. V gene TRBV5-6 combines with J gene TRBJ2-1, with a possible D match to TRBD2 (6 bases). CDR3 length: 16 residues. Trimming cost V 5 bases and J 6 bases, with 21 bases left between them. In germline, CDR1 is SGHDT, CDR2 YYEEEE.